This T cell receptor (beta chain) was profiled in a study of T cells after yellow fever vaccination. Study in general: Fractions containing few cells were prepared with SMART-Seq v4 Ultra Low Input.

Note on this clonotype: Its specificity is not known.

Germline values: CDR1 SGHRS, CDR2 YFSETQ. This CDR3 is 17 amino acids long. The junction had 8 bases not matched to a gene; V was cut back by 4 bases and J by 2 bases. Whole-study results and caveats: Some clonotypes, a small share, were shared between CD4 and CD8 compartments. The study re-detected most primary-vaccination clones after the booster (96% CD4, around 89% CD8). Abundant clonotypes from the bulk population could contaminate FACS-sorted repertoires.

TCRdb used MiXCR to reprocess the 5' RACE reads, holding one entry per CDR3 protein. The sample contains about 230,000 distinct CDR3 sequences, approximately 6.8% of which appear only once. This sequence was found in a man aged 25-40 years who received the YFV17D yellow fever vaccine. This specimen consisted of CD4+ T cells sorted from PBMCs, obtained on the day of the yellow fever booster vaccination. The chain joins TRBV5-1 to TRBJ2-6, with TRBD1 matching 8 bases. DNA for the CDR3: TGCGCCAGCAGCCCCCGGCCAGGGGGCGCTGGGGCCAACGTCCTGACTTTC. It is translated as CASSPRPGGAGANVLTF. Together with reference TRBV5-1 and TRBJ2-6, the CDR3 gives the full variable domain: KAGVTQTPRYLIKTRGQQVTLSCSPISGHRSVSWYQQTPGQGLQFLFEYFSETQRNKGNFPGRFSGRQFSNSRSEMNVSTLELGDSALYLCASSPRPGGAGANVLTFGAGSRLTVL.